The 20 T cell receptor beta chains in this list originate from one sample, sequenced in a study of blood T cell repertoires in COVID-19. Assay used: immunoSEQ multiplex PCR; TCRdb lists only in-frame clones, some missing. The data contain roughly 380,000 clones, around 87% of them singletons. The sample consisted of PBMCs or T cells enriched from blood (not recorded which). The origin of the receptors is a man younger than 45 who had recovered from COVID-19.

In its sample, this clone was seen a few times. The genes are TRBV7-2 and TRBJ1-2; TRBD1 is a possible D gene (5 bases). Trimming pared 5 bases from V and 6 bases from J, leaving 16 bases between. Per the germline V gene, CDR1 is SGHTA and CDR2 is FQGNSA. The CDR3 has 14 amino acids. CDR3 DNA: TGTGCCAGCAGCCCCCCGCAGGGTACGGATGGCTACACCTTC. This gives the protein CASSPPQGTDGYTF. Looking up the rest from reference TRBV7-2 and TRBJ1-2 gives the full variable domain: GAGVSQSPSNKVTEKGKDVELRCDPISGHTALYWYRQSLGQGLEFLIYFQGNSAPDKSGLPSDRFSAERTGGSVSTLTIQRTQQEDSAVYLCASSPPQGTDGYTFGSGTRLTVV.

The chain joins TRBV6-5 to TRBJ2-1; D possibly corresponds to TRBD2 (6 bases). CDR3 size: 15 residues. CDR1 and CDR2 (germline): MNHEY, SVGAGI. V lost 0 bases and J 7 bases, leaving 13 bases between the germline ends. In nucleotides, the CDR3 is TGTGCCAGCAGTTACTCGATGGGACTCGAAAATGAGCAGTTCTTC. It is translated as CASSYSMGLENEQFF.

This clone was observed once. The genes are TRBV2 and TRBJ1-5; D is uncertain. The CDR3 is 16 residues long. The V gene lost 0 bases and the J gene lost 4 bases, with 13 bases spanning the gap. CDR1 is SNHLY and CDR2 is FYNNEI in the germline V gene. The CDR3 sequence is CASSEAGGRVNQPQHF. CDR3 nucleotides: TGTGCCAGCAGTGAAGCTGGCGGTCGGGTGAATCAGCCCCAGCATTTT.

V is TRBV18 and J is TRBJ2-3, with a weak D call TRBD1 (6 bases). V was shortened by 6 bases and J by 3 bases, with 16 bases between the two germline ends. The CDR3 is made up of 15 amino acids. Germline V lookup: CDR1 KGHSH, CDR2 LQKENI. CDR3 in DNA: TGTGCCAGCTCTCCTTACCGACAGGTGACAGATACGCAGTATTTT. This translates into CASSPYRQVTDTQYF.

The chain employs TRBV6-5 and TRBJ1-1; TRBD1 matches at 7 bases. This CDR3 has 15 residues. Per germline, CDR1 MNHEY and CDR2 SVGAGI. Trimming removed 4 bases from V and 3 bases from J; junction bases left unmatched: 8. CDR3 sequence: CASSFKTGYYTEAFF. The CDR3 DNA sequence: TGTGCCAGCAGTTTTAAGACAGGGTATTACACTGAAGCTTTCTTT.

The CDR3 nucleotides read TGTGCCAGCACCATCAGGGCAGGGGAGAACACTGAAGCTTTCTTT. It yields the protein CASTIRAGENTEAFF. The rearrangement links TRBV7-2 to TRBJ1-1, with a possible D match to TRBD1 (6 bases). This CDR3 spans 15 amino acids. V gave up 7 bases and J gave up 1 base, with 16 bases separating them. Germline V CDR1 and CDR2: SGHTA, FQGNSA.

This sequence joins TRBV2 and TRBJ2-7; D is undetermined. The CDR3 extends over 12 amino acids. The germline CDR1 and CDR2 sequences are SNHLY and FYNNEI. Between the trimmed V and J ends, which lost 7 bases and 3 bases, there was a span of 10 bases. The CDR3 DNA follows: TGTGCCAGCAAAGACACCTTCTACGAGCAGTACTTC. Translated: CASKDTFYEQYF.

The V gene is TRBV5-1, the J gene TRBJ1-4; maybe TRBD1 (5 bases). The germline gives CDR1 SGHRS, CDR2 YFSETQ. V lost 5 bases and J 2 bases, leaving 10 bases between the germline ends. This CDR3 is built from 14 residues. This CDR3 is CASREGPTNEKLFF. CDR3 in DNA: TGCGCCAGCAGGGAGGGACCGACTAATGAAAAACTGTTTTTT.

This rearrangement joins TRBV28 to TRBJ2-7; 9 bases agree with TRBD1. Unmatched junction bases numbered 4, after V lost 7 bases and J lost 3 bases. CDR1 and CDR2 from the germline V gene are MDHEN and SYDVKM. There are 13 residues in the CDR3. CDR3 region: CASKTGGHYEQYF. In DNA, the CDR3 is TGTGCCAGCAAGACAGGGGGACACTACGAGCAGTACTTC.

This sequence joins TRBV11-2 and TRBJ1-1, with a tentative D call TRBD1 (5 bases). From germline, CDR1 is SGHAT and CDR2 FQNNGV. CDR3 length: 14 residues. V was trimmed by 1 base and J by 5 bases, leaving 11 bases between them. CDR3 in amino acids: CASSLGAGRTEAFF. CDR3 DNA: TGTGCCAGCAGCTTAGGTGCAGGGCGGACTGAAGCTTTCTTT.

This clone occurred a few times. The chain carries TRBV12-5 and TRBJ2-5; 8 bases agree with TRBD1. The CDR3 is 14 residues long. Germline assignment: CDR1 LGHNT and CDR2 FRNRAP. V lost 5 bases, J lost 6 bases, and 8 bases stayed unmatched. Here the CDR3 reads CASGTTDRAKTQYF. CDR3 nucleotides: TGTGCTAGTGGTACGACGGACAGGGCAAAGACCCAGTACTTC. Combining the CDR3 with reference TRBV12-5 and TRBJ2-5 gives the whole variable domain DARVTQTPRHKVTEMGQEVTMRCQPILGHNTVFWYRQTMMQGLELLAYFRNRAPLDDSGMPKDRFSAEMPDATLATLKIQPSEPRDSAVYFCASGTTDRAKTQYFGPGTRLLVL.

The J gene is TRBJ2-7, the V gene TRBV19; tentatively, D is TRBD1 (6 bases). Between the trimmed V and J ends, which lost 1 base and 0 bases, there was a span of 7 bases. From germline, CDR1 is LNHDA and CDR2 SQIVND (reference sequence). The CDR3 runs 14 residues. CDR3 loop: CASSIGGHSYEQYF. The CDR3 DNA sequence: TGTGCCAGTAGTATAGGGGGACACTCCTACGAGCAGTACTTC.

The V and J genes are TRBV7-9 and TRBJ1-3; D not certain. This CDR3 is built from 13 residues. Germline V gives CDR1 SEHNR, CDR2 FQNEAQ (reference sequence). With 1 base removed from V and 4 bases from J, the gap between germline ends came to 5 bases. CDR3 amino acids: CASSLVGGNTIYF. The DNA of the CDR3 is TGTGCCAGCAGCTTAGTTGGCGGAAACACCATATATTTT.

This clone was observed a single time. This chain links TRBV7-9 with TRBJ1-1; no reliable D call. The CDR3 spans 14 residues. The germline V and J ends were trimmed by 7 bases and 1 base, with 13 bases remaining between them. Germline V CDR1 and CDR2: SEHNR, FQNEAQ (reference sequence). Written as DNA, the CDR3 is TGTGCCAGCATCCAATGGGAGGAGAACACTGAAGCTTTCTTT. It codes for CASIQWEENTEAFF.

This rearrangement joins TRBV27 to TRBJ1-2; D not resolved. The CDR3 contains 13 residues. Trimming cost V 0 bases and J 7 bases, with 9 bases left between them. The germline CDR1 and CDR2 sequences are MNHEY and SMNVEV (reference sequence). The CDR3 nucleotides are TGTGCCAGCAGTTTATCAGGAGGATTTGGCTACACCTTC. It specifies CASSLSGGFGYTF.

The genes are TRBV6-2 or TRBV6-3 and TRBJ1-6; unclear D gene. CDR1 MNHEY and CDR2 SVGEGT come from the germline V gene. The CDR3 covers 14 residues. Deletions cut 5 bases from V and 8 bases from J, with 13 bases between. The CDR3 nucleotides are TGTGCCAGCAGTAGAAACCTTCAGTATTCACCCCTCCACTTT. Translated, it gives CASSRNLQYSPLHF.

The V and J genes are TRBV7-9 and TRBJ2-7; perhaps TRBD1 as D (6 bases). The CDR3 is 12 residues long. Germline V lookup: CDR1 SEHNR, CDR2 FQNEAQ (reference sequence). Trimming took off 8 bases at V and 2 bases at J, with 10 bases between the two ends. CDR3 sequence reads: CASGGGAYEQYF. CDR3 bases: TGTGCCAGCGGGGGCGGAGCCTACGAGCAGTACTTC.

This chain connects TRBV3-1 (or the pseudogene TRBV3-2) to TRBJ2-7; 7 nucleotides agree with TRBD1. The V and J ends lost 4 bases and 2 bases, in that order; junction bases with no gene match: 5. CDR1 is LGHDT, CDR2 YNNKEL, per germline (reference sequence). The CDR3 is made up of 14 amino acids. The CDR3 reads CASSPRQGAYEQYF. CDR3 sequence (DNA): TGTGCCAGCAGCCCCCGACAGGGCGCCTACGAGCAGTACTTC.

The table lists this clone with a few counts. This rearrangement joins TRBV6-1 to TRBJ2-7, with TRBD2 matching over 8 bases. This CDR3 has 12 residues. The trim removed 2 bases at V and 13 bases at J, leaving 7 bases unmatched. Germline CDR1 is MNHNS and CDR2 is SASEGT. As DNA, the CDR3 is TGTGCCAGCAGTGAACTCGGCGGGGGGCCTTACTTC. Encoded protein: CASSELGGGPYF.

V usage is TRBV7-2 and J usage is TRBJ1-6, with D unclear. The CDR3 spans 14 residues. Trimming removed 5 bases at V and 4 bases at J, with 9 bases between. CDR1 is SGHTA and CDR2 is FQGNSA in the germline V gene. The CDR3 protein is CASSRHKYNSPLHF. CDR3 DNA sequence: TGTGCCAGCAGCAGACACAAGTATAATTCACCCCTCCACTTT.